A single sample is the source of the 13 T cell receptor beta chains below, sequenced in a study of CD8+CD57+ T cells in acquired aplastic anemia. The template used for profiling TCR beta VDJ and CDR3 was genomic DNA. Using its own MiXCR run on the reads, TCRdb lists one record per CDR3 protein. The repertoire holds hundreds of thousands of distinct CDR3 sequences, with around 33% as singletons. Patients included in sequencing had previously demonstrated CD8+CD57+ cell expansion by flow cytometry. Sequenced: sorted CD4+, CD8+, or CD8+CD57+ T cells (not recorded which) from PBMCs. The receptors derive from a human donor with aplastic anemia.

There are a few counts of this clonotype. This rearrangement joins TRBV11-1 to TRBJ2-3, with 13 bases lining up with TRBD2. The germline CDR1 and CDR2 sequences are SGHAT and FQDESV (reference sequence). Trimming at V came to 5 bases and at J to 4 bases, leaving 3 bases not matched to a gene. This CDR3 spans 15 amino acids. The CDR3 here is CASSPGTSGADTQYF. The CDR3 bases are TGTGCCAGCAGCCCCGGGACTAGCGGGGCAGATACGCAGTATTTT.

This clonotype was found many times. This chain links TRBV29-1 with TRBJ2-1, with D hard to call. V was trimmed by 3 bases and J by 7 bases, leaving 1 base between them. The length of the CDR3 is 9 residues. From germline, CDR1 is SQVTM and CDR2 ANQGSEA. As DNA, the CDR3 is TGCAGCGTTGATAATGAGCAGTTCTTC. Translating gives CSVDNEQFF.

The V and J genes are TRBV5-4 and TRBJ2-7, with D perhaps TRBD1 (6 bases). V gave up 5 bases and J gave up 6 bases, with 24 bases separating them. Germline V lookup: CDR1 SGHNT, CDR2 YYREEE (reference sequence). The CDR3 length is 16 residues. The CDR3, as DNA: TGTGCCAGCAGTACACAATCCACAGGGACCAGAGGCGAGCAGTACTTC. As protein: CASSTQSTGTRGEQYF.

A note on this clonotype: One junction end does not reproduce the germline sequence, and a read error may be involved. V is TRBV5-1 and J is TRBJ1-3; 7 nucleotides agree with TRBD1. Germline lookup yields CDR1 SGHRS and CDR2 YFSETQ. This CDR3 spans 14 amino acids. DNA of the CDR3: TGCGCCAGCGGCTTAGCAGGGGGTGGAAACACCATATATTTT. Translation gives CASGLAGGGNTIYF.

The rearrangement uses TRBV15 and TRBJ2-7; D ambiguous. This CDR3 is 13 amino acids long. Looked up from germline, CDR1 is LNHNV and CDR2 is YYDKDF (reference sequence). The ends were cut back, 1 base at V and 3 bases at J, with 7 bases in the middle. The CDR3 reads CATSRGRLYEQYF. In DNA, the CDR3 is TGTGCCACCAGCAGAGGACGTCTCTACGAGCAGTACTTC.

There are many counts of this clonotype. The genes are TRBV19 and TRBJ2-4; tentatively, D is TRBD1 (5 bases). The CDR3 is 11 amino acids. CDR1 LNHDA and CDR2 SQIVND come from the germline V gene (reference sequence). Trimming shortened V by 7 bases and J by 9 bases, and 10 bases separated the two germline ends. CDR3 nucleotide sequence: TGTGCCAGTAAGGTTGGGGCCATTCAGTACTTC. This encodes CASKVGAIQYF. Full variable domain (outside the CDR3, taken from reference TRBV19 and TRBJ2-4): DGGITQSPKYLFRKEGQNVTLSCEQNLNHDAMYWYRQDPGQGLRLIYYSQIVNDFQKGDIAEGYSVSREKKESFPLTVTSAQKNPTAFYLCASKVGAIQYFGAGTRLSVL.

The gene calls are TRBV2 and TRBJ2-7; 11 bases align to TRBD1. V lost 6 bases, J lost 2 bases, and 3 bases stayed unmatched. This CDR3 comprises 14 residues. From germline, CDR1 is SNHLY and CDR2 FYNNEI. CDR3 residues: CASRRTGGPYEQYF. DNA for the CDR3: TGTGCCAGCAGGCGGACAGGGGGCCCCTACGAGCAGTACTTC.

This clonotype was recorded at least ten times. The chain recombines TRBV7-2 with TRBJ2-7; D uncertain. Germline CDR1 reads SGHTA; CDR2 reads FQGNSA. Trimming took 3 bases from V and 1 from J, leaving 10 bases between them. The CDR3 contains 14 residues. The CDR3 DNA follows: TGTGCCAGCAGCTTCACGGCTGGGTCCTACGAGCAGTACTTC. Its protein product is CASSFTAGSYEQYF.

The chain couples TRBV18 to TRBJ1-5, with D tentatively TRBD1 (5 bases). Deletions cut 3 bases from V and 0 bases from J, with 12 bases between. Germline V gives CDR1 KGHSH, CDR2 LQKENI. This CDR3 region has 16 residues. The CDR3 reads CASSPGEGSSNQPQHF. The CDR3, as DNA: TGTGCCAGCTCACCGGGGGAGGGGAGTAGCAATCAGCCCCAGCATTTT.

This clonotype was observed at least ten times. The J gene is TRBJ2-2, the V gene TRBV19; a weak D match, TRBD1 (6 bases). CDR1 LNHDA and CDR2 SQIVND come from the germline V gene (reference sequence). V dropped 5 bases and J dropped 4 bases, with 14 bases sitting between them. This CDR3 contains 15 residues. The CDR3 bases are TGTGCCAGTAGTCCGAACAGGGTGGGCACCGGGGAGCTGTTTTTT. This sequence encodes CASSPNRVGTGELFF.

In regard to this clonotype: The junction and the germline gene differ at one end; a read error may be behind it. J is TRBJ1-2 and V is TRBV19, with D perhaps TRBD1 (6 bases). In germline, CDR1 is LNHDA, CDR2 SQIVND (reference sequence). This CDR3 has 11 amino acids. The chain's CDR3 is CASSYRDGYAF. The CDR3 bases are TGTGCCAGTAGTTACAGGGATGGCTACGCCTTC.

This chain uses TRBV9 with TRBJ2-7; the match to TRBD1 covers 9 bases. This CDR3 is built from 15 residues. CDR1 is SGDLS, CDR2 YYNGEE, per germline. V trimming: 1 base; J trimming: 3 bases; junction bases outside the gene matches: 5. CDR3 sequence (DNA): TGTGCCAGCAGCGTACGGACAGGGGTAAGCTACGAGCAGTACTTC. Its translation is CASSVRTGVSYEQYF.

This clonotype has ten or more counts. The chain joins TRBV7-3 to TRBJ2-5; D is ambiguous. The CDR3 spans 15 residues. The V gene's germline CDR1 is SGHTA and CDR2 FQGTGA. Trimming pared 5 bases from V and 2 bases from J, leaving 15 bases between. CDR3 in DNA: TGTGCCAGCAGCGTCGAGGTGGCGGTACAAGAGACCCAGTACTTC. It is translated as CASSVEVAVQETQYF.